This T cell receptor beta chain was recovered during a study of identical twins. The V and J ends lost 0 bases and 9 bases, in that order; junction bases with no gene match: 10. Germline V gene lookup returns CDR1 ENHRY and CDR2 SYGVKD. There are 16 residues in the CDR3. A single record per CDR3 protein comes from TCRdb applying MiXCR to the 5' RACE reads. The table includes around 530,000 distinct CDR3 sequences, 13% to 15% detected once. This clonotype has just a few counts. This sample also appeared in a second study, on yellow fever vaccine responses in identical twins.

The source material was CD4+ T cells sorted from blood. The chain employs TRBV10-3 and TRBJ2-7, with 11 bases lining up with TRBD2. The origin of this receptor is a woman between 18 and 29 years old in good health. CDR3 sequence reads: CAISESGLAGQVGQYF. In DNA, the CDR3 is TGTGCCATCAGTGAGTCAGGACTAGCGGGCCAAGTTGGGCAGTACTTC.